This is a list of T cell receptor beta chains from one sample in a study of cytomegalovirus exposure and HLA in healthy donors. Only in-frame clones appear in the TCRdb table, and some are missing; sequencing was by immunoSEQ multiplex PCR. Of tens of thousands of clones in the sample, approximately 80% are singletons; the top ten hold about 4.3%. Source material: PBMCs. The receptors here all came from a man between 25 and 39 years old in good health and CMV-seronegative. Each CDR3 is given with its conserved first and last residue. D genes are given only for firm matches. Where a row states a size, it is once, few, many or the class of an expanded clone; other rows omit it.

TRBJ1-5,.,TRBV19,.,CASSIGGLSNQPQHF,TGTGCCAGTAGTATTGGAGGGCTTAGCAATCAGCCCCAGCATTTT
TRBJ2-7,TRBD1,TRBV4-3,.,CASSQEGQGTSYEQYF,TGCGCCAGCAGCCAAGAGGGACAGGGAACTTCCTACGAGCAGTACTTC
TRBJ2-7,TRBD1,TRBV27,few,CASSLFGTGTNYEQYF,TGTGCCAGCAGTCTATTTGGGACAGGGACGAATTACGAGCAGTACTTC
TRBJ1-1,.,TRBV6-5,.,CASSSWGVALGPEAFF,TGTGCCAGCAGTTCTTGGGGGGTGGCCCTTGGTCCTGAAGCTTTCTTT
TRBJ2-7,.,TRBV19,.,CASSMEGRDEQYF,TGTGCCAGTAGTATGGAAGGCAGGGACGAGCAGTACTTC
TRBJ2-7,TRBD1,TRBV6-6,.,CASSGTAYEQYF,TGTGCCAGCAGTGGGACAGCGTACGAGCAGTACTTC
TRBJ2-7,.,TRBV5-4,.,CASSLGRAATYEQYF,TGTGCCAGCAGCTTGGGGCGGGCGGCTACCTACGAGCAGTACTTC
TRBJ2-1,.,TRBV7-2,.,CASSLERNVNEQFF,TGTGCCAGCAGCTTAGAGCGGAATGTAAATGAGCAGTTCTTC
TRBJ1-2,TRBD1,TRBV15,.,CATSRGQFYGYTF,TGTGCCACCAGCAGGGGACAGTTCTATGGCTACACCTTC
TRBJ1-4,.,TRBV4-2,.,CASSQERQFNEKLFF,TGTGCCAGCAGCCAAGAGCGGCAGTTTAATGAAAAACTGTTTTTT